A selection of T cell receptor beta chains follows, all from one sample in a study of long-term antiretroviral therapy in people with HIV. Clones were read by immunoSEQ multiplex PCR, and TCRdb kept only the in-frame ones, dropping some. In the table there are about 24,000 clones, 75% to 90% of which are singletons. The starting material was unsorted PBMCs, obtained roughly 4.5 years after starting antiretroviral therapy. All receptors come from a man aged 30-40 years with HIV. The CDR3 runs from the conserved cysteine through the conserved F or W. Fields, in order: J gene, clone size, V gene, D gene, CDR3 DNA, CDR3 protein. A D gene is named only where the DNA matches it firmly. Expanded clones get a size class; other rows say once, few or many, or leave the size out.

j_call: TRBJ1-4; clone_size: .; v_call: TRBV6-5; d_call: .; cdr3_nt: TGTGCCAGCAGTCCGGAGGGTGAGGGTGAAAAACTGTTTTTT; cdr3_aa: CASSPEGEGEKLFF
j_call: TRBJ1-3; clone_size: .; v_call: TRBV18; d_call: .; cdr3_nt: TGTGCCAGCTCGCGGACGTCTGACTCTGGAAACACCATATATTTT; cdr3_aa: CASSRTSDSGNTIYF
j_call: TRBJ2-1; clone_size: .; v_call: TRBV7-6; d_call: .; cdr3_nt: TGTGCCAGCAGCTTAGACCGGGGTAGATACAATGAGCAGTTCTTC; cdr3_aa: CASSLDRGRYNEQFF
j_call: TRBJ2-2; clone_size: medium-sized; v_call: TRBV4-3; d_call: .; cdr3_nt: TGCGCCAGCAGCCAAGTTATTGGGGCAGAACTAAACACCGGGGAGCTGTTTTTT; cdr3_aa: CASSQVIGAELNTGELFF
j_call: TRBJ2-7; clone_size: .; v_call: TRBV6-5; d_call: .; cdr3_nt: TGTGCCAGCAGTTACTCGCGGGGTCCCTACGAGCAGTACTTC; cdr3_aa: CASSYSRGPYEQYF
j_call: TRBJ2-6; clone_size: .; v_call: TRBV9; d_call: TRBD2; cdr3_nt: TGTGCCAGCAGCGTAAACCTTGGGAGGGGCGGTGGGGCCAACGTCCTGACTTTC; cdr3_aa: CASSVNLGRGGGANVLTF
j_call: TRBJ1-2; clone_size: .; v_call: TRBV7-3; d_call: .; cdr3_nt: TGTGCCAGCAGCTCGAGTAGGTTGGATGGCTACACCTTC; cdr3_aa: CASSSSRLDGYTF
j_call: TRBJ2-7; clone_size: .; v_call: TRBV7-2; d_call: TRBD1; cdr3_nt: TGTGCCAGCAGCTGGTATGCGGGACAGGACGCCTACGAGCAGTACTTC; cdr3_aa: CASSWYAGQDAYEQYF
j_call: TRBJ2-5; clone_size: .; v_call: TRBV5-5; d_call: TRBD1; cdr3_nt: TGTGCCAGCAGATCCGGACAGGGGGTATATGAGACCCAGTACTTC; cdr3_aa: CASRSGQGVYETQYF
j_call: TRBJ1-1; clone_size: .; v_call: TRBV19; d_call: TRBD1; cdr3_nt: TGTGCCAGTAGTATAGATAATAAAAGGACAGGGGAACCTAAAGCTTTCTTT; cdr3_aa: CASSIDNKRTGEPKAFF
j_call: TRBJ1-6; clone_size: .; v_call: TRBV9; d_call: .; cdr3_nt: TGTGCCAGCAGCGGAAAGCGCGAGGAGTCACCCCTCCACTTT; cdr3_aa: CASSGKREESPLHF
j_call: TRBJ2-5; clone_size: .; v_call: TRBV6-6; d_call: .; cdr3_nt: TGTGCCAGCAGTTACTCGCCCCGGGAGACCCAGTACTTC; cdr3_aa: CASSYSPRETQYF
j_call: TRBJ2-1; clone_size: .; v_call: TRBV6-1; d_call: .; cdr3_nt: TGTGCCAGCAGCCGGGACTCCGACTACAATGAGCAGTTCTTC; cdr3_aa: CASSRDSDYNEQFF
j_call: TRBJ1-4; clone_size: .; v_call: TRBV12-5; d_call: TRBD1; cdr3_nt: TGTGCTAGTGGAGGGGGCCAATTAGGTGAAAAACTGTTTTTT; cdr3_aa: CASGGGQLGEKLFF
j_call: TRBJ2-1; clone_size: .; v_call: TRBV28; d_call: .; cdr3_nt: TGTGCCAGCACCGAGATGGGTTTTAATGAGCAGTTCTTC; cdr3_aa: CASTEMGFNEQFF
j_call: TRBJ1-3; clone_size: .; v_call: TRBV19; d_call: .; cdr3_nt: TGTGCCAGTAGTCCACTGATATTGCGCTCTGGAAACACCATATATTTT; cdr3_aa: CASSPLILRSGNTIYF
j_call: TRBJ2-5; clone_size: once; v_call: TRBV5-1; d_call: TRBD2; cdr3_nt: TGCGCCAGCAGCGATAGCGGGGGGGCGGGGAGAGAGACCCAGTACTTC; cdr3_aa: CASSDSGGAGRETQYF
j_call: TRBJ1-1; clone_size: .; v_call: TRBV10-3; d_call: .; cdr3_nt: TGTGCCATCAGTGAGTCACTTCAACTTTCAGCTGAAGCTTTCTTT; cdr3_aa: CAISESLQLSAEAFF
j_call: TRBJ2-5; clone_size: .; v_call: TRBV18; d_call: .; cdr3_nt: TGTGCCAGCAGCAAGGAGACCCAGTACTTC; cdr3_aa: CASSKETQYF
j_call: TRBJ1-2; clone_size: .; v_call: TRBV27; d_call: .; cdr3_nt: TGTGCCAGCAGCCTAGACATAAAATATGGCTACACCTTC; cdr3_aa: CASSLDIKYGYTF
j_call: TRBJ1-5; clone_size: few; v_call: TRBV19; d_call: .; cdr3_nt: TGTGCCAGTAGTATCGGGGGTAGCAATCAGCCCCAGCATTTT; cdr3_aa: CASSIGGSNQPQHF
j_call: TRBJ2-5; clone_size: .; v_call: TRBV30; d_call: .; cdr3_nt: TGTGCCTGGACCGGACTTGAGGGAGAGACCCAGTACTTC; cdr3_aa: CAWTGLEGETQYF
j_call: TRBJ2-1; clone_size: .; v_call: TRBV25-1; d_call: TRBD1; cdr3_nt: TGTGCCAGCGGGGACAGTGAATACAATGAGCAGTTCTTC; cdr3_aa: CASGDSEYNEQFF
j_call: TRBJ2-7; clone_size: .; v_call: TRBV28; d_call: TRBD1; cdr3_nt: TGTGCCAGCAGTTTGGCGGGACAGGTTACTTACGAGCAGTACTTC; cdr3_aa: CASSLAGQVTYEQYF
j_call: TRBJ2-1; clone_size: .; v_call: TRBV7-9; d_call: TRBD1; cdr3_nt: TGTGCCAGCAGCTTAACGAGACAGGGGCAGTTCTACAATGAGCAGTTCTTC; cdr3_aa: CASSLTRQGQFYNEQFF
j_call: TRBJ1-2; clone_size: .; v_call: TRBV30; d_call: .; cdr3_nt: TGTGCCTGGAGTGTAGGCCTTAACTATGGCTACACCTTC; cdr3_aa: CAWSVGLNYGYTF
j_call: TRBJ2-5; clone_size: .; v_call: TRBV7-3; d_call: .; cdr3_nt: TGTGCCAGCAGCGCAGCTAGAGAAGAGACCCAGTACTTC; cdr3_aa: CASSAAREETQYF
j_call: TRBJ2-3; clone_size: .; v_call: TRBV2; d_call: TRBD2; cdr3_nt: TGTGCCAGCAGCTTCGCTAGCGGGGGGGCCGATACGCAGTATTTT; cdr3_aa: CASSFASGGADTQYF
j_call: TRBJ2-2; clone_size: .; v_call: TRBV5-6; d_call: .; cdr3_nt: TGTGCCAGCAGCTTGAATTGGGGGGTTTCCGGGGAGCTGTTTTTT; cdr3_aa: CASSLNWGVSGELFF
j_call: TRBJ1-4; clone_size: .; v_call: TRBV28; d_call: .; cdr3_nt: TGTGCCAGCAGTTCCCTCGGGGGGGGTAATGAAAAACTGTTTTTT; cdr3_aa: CASSSLGGGNEKLFF
j_call: TRBJ2-1; clone_size: .; v_call: TRBV4-3; d_call: TRBD2; cdr3_nt: TGCGCCAGCAGCCAGGGCGGGGGGGTCTACAATGAGCAGTTCTTC; cdr3_aa: CASSQGGGVYNEQFF
j_call: TRBJ2-1; clone_size: .; v_call: TRBV7-3; d_call: TRBD2; cdr3_nt: TGTGCCAGCAGCTTAACGGGGACTAGCGGGGGGGCAGGGGAGCAGTTCTTC; cdr3_aa: CASSLTGTSGGAGEQFF
j_call: TRBJ2-5; clone_size: .; v_call: TRBV12-5; d_call: TRBD2; cdr3_nt: TGTGCTAGTGGTTTGGTATCGTCGGGAGGGCTGCAAGAGACCCAGTACTTC; cdr3_aa: CASGLVSSGGLQETQYF
j_call: TRBJ2-7; clone_size: .; v_call: TRBV23-1; d_call: .; cdr3_nt: TGCGCCAGCAGTCAATCGATAGGGAATGGTTTAAAGCAGTACTTC; cdr3_aa: CASSQSIGNGLKQYF
j_call: TRBJ2-1; clone_size: .; v_call: TRBV7-9; d_call: TRBD1; cdr3_nt: TGTGCCAGCAGCTTAGTAGGGGGCTCTTGGGGGAACTACAATGAGCAGTTCTTC; cdr3_aa: CASSLVGGSWGNYNEQFF
j_call: TRBJ2-7; clone_size: .; v_call: TRBV27; d_call: TRBD1; cdr3_nt: TGTGCCAGTCGGACAGGGGGTTTCGAGCAGTACTTC; cdr3_aa: CASRTGGFEQYF
j_call: TRBJ2-7; clone_size: .; v_call: TRBV5-1; d_call: TRBD1; cdr3_nt: TGCGCCAGCAGCAACGACGGGACAGGGGTCTACGAGCAGTACTTC; cdr3_aa: CASSNDGTGVYEQYF
j_call: TRBJ1-2; clone_size: .; v_call: TRBV28; d_call: .; cdr3_nt: TGTGCCAGCAGTTTAGCTGACTATGGCTACACCTTC; cdr3_aa: CASSLADYGYTF
j_call: TRBJ2-3; clone_size: .; v_call: TRBV27; d_call: TRBD2; cdr3_nt: TGTGCCAGCAGTTCGGGGCGGGGACTAGCGGGAGGCACAGATACGCAGTATTTT; cdr3_aa: CASSSGRGLAGGTDTQYF
j_call: TRBJ2-7; clone_size: .; v_call: TRBV5-1; d_call: TRBD1; cdr3_nt: TGCGCCAGCAGCTTCCTTCAGGGGGCTCTATACGAGCAGTACTTC; cdr3_aa: CASSFLQGALYEQYF
j_call: TRBJ2-2; clone_size: .; v_call: TRBV29-1; d_call: .; cdr3_nt: TGCAGCGTTGCCGCCGCAGGAACGAACACCGGGGAGCTGTTTTTT; cdr3_aa: CSVAAAGTNTGELFF
j_call: TRBJ2-3; clone_size: .; v_call: TRBV30; d_call: TRBD2; cdr3_nt: TGTGCCTGGAGAACTAGCGGGGGGGCCAATACGCAGTATTTT; cdr3_aa: CAWRTSGGANTQYF
j_call: TRBJ2-5; clone_size: .; v_call: TRBV11-1; d_call: .; cdr3_nt: TGTGCCAGCGGCCGGGGGTACCAAGAGACCCAGTACTTC; cdr3_aa: CASGRGYQETQYF
j_call: TRBJ2-7; clone_size: .; v_call: TRBV7-8; d_call: .; cdr3_nt: TGTGCCAGCAGCTTCGGACATAACTACGAGCAGTACTTC; cdr3_aa: CASSFGHNYEQYF
j_call: TRBJ2-2; clone_size: .; v_call: TRBV30; d_call: .; cdr3_nt: TGTGCCTGGACCTTACGAGGACATCGCACCGGGGAGCTGTTTTTT; cdr3_aa: CAWTLRGHRTGELFF
j_call: TRBJ2-3; clone_size: .; v_call: TRBV5-1; d_call: .; cdr3_nt: TGCGCCAGCAGCTTGGGAGAGGGAAGAACAGATACGCAGTATTTT; cdr3_aa: CASSLGEGRTDTQYF
j_call: TRBJ2-1; clone_size: .; v_call: TRBV6-1; d_call: TRBD1; cdr3_nt: TGTGCCAGCAGTGAGGGACAGGGTGGGTTCGATGAGCAGTTCTTC; cdr3_aa: CASSEGQGGFDEQFF